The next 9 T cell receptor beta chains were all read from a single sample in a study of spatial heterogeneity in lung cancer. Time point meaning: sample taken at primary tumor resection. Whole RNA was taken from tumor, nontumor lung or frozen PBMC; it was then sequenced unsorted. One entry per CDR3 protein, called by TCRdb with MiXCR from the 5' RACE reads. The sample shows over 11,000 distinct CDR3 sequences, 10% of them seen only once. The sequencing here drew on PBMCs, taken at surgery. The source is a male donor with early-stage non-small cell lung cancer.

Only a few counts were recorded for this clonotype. The CDR3, as DNA: TGTGCCAGCAGGCCGACAGGGCCCACCTACGAGCAGTACTTC. Its translation is CASRPTGPTYEQYF. This sequence joins TRBV12-3 or TRBV12-4 and TRBJ2-7, with TRBD1 matching 7 bases. The CDR3 length is 14 residues. The V segment lost 6 bases and the J segment 2 bases; nucleotides outside the gene matches: 7.

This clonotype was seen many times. The CDR3 loop reads CSAPAGQGNTGANVLTF. As DNA, the CDR3 is TGCAGTGCCCCTGCGGGACAGGGAAACACTGGGGCCAACGTCCTGACTTTC. The rearrangement links TRBV20-1 to TRBJ2-6; 9 bases line up with TRBD1. Germline trimming cut 6 bases from V and 2 bases from J; bases unmatched to any gene: 11. The CDR3 contains 17 residues. The germline V gene has CDR1 DFQATT and CDR2 SNEGSKA (reference sequence).

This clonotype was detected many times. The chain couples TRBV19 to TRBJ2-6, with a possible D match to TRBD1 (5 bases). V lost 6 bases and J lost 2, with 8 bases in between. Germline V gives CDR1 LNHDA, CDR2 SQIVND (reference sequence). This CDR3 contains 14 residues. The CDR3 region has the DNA TGTGCCAGTAGGGCAGGGCCTGGGGCCAACGTCCTGACTTTC. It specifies CASRAGPGANVLTF.

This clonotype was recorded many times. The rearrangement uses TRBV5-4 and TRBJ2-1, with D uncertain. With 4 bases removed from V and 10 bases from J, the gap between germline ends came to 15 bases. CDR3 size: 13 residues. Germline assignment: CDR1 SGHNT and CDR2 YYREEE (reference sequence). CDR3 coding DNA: TGTGCCAGCAGCCCGACACCGGGCGAGGAGCAGTTCTTC. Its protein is CASSPTPGEEQFF.

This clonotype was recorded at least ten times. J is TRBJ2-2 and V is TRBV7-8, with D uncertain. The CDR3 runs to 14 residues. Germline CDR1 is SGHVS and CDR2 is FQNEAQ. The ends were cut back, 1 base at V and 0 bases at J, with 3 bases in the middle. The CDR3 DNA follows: TGTGCCAGCAGCTTAGGATCGAACACCGGGGAGCTGTTTTTT. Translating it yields CASSLGSNTGELFF.

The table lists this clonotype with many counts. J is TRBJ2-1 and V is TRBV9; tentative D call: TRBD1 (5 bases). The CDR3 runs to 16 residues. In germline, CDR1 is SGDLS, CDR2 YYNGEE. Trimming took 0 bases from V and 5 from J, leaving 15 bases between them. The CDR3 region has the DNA TGTGCCAGCAGCGTAGATCCAAGGGGAAGGGACAATGAGCAGTTCTTC. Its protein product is CASSVDPRGRDNEQFF.

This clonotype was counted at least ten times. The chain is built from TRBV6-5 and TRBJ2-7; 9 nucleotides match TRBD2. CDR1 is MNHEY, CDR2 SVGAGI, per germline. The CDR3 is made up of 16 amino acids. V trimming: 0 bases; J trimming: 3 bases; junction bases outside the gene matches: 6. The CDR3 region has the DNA TGTGCCAGCAGTTACTCGAGTGCGACTAGCGGCTACGAGCAGTACTTC. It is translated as CASSYSSATSGYEQYF.

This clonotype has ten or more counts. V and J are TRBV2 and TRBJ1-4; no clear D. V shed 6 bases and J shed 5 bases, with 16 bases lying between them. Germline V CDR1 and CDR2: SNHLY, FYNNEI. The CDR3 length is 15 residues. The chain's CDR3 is CASRASGVPNEKLFF. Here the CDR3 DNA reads TGTGCCAGCAGGGCGTCTGGGGTCCCCAATGAAAAACTGTTTTTT.

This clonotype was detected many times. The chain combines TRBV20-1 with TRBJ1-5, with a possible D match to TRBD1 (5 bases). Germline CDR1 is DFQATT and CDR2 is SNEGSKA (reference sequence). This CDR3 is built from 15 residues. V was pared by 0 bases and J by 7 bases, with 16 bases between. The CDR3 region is CSARDRAGLRQPQHF. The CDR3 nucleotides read TGCAGTGCTAGAGATCGGGCAGGGTTGAGACAGCCCCAGCATTTT.